Below are 9 T cell receptor beta chains sequenced from a single sample in a study of T cells after yellow fever vaccination. TCRdb used MiXCR to reprocess the 5' RACE reads, holding one entry per CDR3 protein. The data show hundreds of thousands of distinct CDR3 sequences, with around 3.9% seen just once and about 20% held by the top ten. The sample in question was PBMCs, obtained on the day of the yellow fever booster vaccination. These receptors were obtained from a man aged 18 to 29 who received the YFV17D yellow fever vaccine.

At least ten counts were recorded for this clonotype. The chain links TRBV5-1 to TRBJ2-7, with D unresolved. CDR3 length: 13 residues. Germline-derived CDR1 and CDR2 are SGHRS and YFSETQ. The ends were cut back, 0 bases at V and 0 bases at J, with 4 bases in the middle. In DNA, the CDR3 is TGCGCCAGCAGCTTGGAGGGCTCCTACGAGCAGTACGTC. Translating it yields CASSLEGSYEQYV.

The chain is built from TRBV12-3 or TRBV12-4 and TRBJ1-6, with 7 bases lining up with TRBD1. The V segment lost 3 bases and the J segment 7 bases; nucleotides outside the gene matches: 6. The CDR3 covers 15 residues. CDR3: CASSFLQGSNSPLHF. CDR3 bases: TGTGCCAGCAGTTTCCTACAGGGGTCAAATTCACCCCTCCACTTT.

This clonotype has a handful of counts. The V and J genes are TRBV28 and TRBJ1-1; tentative D call: TRBD1 (5 bases). The CDR3 runs to 14 residues. Germline V CDR1 and CDR2: MDHEN, SYDVKM. Trimming took off 3 bases at V and 4 bases at J, with 12 bases between the two ends. The CDR3 sequence is CASSLWGRTTEAFF. The CDR3 coding sequence is TGTGCCAGCAGTTTGTGGGGGAGGACCACTGAAGCTTTCTTT.

This clonotype occurred many times. This chain uses TRBV4-3 with TRBJ2-3, with TRBD1 matching over 8 bases. The CDR3 is made up of 16 amino acids. The germline CDR1 and CDR2 sequences are LGHNA and YSLEER. The V gene end was trimmed by 3 bases and the J gene end by 4 bases; junction bases not matched to a gene: 9. The CDR3 nucleotides are TGCGCCAGCAGCCAGATAGGACAGGGATTCGCAGATACGCAGTATTTT. Translating gives CASSQIGQGFADTQYF.

This clonotype has just a few counts. The chain is built from TRBV20-1 and TRBJ2-7, with 7 bases aligning to TRBD1. The germline V gene has CDR1 DFQATT and CDR2 SNEGSKA (reference sequence). The J segment lost 2 bases and the V segment lost 5 bases, leaving 9 bases of the junction unmatched. This CDR3 has 14 amino acids. CDR3 in amino acids: CSAVGTVKAYEQYF. CDR3 sequence (DNA): TGCAGTGCTGTCGGGACAGTCAAAGCCTACGAGCAGTACTTC.

The chain couples TRBV9 to TRBJ1-1; the D gene is possibly TRBD1 (5 bases). Germline loops: CDR1 SGDLS, CDR2 YYNGEE. V was pared by 0 bases and J by 6 bases, with 9 bases between. This CDR3 region has 13 residues. The CDR3 DNA reads TGTGCCAGCAGCGTAGTGGGGGTCTCTGAAGCTTTCTTT. It specifies CASSVVGVSEAFF. The entire variable domain, with the rest obtained from reference TRBV9 and TRBJ1-1, is as follows: DSGVTQTPKHLITATGQRVTLRCSPRSGDLSVYWYQQSLDQGLQFLIQYYNGEERAKGNILERFSAQQFPDLHSELNLSSLELGDSALYFCASSVVGVSEAFFGQGTRLTVV.

The J gene is TRBJ2-2, the V gene TRBV7-2; the match to TRBD2 covers 9 bases. V shed 3 bases, J shed 7 bases, and the junction held 6 bases outside the gene matches. The germline V gene has CDR1 SGHTA and CDR2 FQGNSA. The CDR3 runs to 15 residues. The CDR3 DNA reads as TGTGCCAGCAGCTTTTCCGGGACTAGCAGCGGGGAGCTGTTTTTT. The encoded protein is CASSFSGTSSGELFF.

This clonotype was found many times. V gene TRBV14 combines with J gene TRBJ2-7; D might be TRBD1 or TRBD2, each matching 5 bases. The germline V gene has CDR1 SGHDN and CDR2 FVKESK. Trimming left V 1 base short and J 5 bases short, with 9 bases between. The CDR3 runs to 13 residues. The CDR3 DNA reads TGTGCCAGCAGCCAAGTTGGGACCGACGAGCAGTACGTC. As protein: CASSQVGTDEQYV.

This clonotype was seen a few times. The chain recombines TRBV20-1 with TRBJ2-7; the D gene could be TRBD1 or TRBD2 (6 bases each). The CDR3 extends over 15 amino acids. Trimming stripped 1 base from V and 2 bases from J, with 15 bases between. Germline CDR1 reads DFQATT; CDR2 reads SNEGSKA (reference sequence). This chain's CDR3 is CSARATTGAAYEQYF. The CDR3 DNA reads TGCAGTGCTAGAGCAACAACGGGGGCAGCCTACGAGCAGTACTTC.